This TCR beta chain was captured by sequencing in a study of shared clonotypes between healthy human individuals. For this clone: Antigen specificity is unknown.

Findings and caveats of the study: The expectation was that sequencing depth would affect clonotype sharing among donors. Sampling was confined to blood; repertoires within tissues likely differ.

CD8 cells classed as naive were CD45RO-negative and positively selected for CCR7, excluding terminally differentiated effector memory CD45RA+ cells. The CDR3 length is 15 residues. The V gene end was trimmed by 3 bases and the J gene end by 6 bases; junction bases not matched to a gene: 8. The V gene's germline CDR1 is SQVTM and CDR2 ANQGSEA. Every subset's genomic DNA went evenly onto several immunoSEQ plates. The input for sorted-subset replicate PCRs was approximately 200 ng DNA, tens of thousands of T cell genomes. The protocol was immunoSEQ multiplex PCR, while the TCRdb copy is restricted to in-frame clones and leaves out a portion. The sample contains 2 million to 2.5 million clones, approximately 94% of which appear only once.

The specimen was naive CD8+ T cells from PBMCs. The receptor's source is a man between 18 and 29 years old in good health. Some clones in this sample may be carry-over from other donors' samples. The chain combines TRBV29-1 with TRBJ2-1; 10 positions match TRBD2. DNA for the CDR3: TGCAGCGTTGACTTAGCGGGAGGTCGGGGCAATGAGCAGTTCTTC. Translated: CSVDLAGGRGNEQFF.